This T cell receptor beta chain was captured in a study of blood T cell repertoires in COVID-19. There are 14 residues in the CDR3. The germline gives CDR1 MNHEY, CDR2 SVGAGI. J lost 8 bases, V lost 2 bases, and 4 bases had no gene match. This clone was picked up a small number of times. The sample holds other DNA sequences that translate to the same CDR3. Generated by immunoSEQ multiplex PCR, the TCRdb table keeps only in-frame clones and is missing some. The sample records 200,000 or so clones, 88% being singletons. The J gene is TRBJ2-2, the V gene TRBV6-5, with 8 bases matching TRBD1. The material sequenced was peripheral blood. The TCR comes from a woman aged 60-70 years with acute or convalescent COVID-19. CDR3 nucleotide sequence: TGTGCCAGCAGTTACGACAGGGGTCGAGGGGAGCTGTTTTTT. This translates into CASSYDRGRGELFF.